This is a list of T cell receptor beta chains from one sample in a study of immune evolution from preneoplasia to lung adenocarcinoma. Profiled with immunoSEQ multiplex PCR; TCRdb holds only in-frame clones, not every one. This sample has 15,000 to 20,000 clones, with 86% found just once. The sequenced material came from FFPE invasive lung adenocarcinoma tissue. The receptors were sampled from a person aged 65 to 85 with invasive lung adenocarcinoma. Each CDR3 is given with its conserved first and last residue. A D gene is named only where the DNA matches it firmly. Rows give clone size only sometimes, using once, few, many, or a class for an expanded clone.

cdr3_aa cdr3_nt cdr3_length clone_size d_call j_call v_call
CASRGSNQPQHF TGTGCCAGCAGGGGAAGCAATCAGCCCCAGCATTTT 12 - - TRBJ1-5 TRBV28
CASSLIDMPNTEAFF TGTGCCAGCAGCTTGATCGACATGCCGAACACTGAAGCTTTCTTT 15 few - TRBJ1-1 TRBV5-4
CSVVGDRGGELFF TGCAGCGTTGTTGGGGATAGGGGCGGGGAGCTGTTTTTT 13 few - TRBJ2-2 TRBV29-1
CASSSQRANTEAFF TGTGCCAGCAGCTCTCAGAGGGCGAACACTGAAGCTTTCTTT 14 few - TRBJ1-1 TRBV11-2
CASSVGLVDEQFF TGTGCCAGCAGCGTCGGGCTAGTGGATGAGCAGTTCTTC 13 - - TRBJ2-1 TRBV9
CASSPTSGGSSNEQFF TGTGCCAGCTCACCGACTAGCGGGGGCTCTAGCAATGAGCAGTTCTTC 16 - TRBD2 TRBJ2-1 TRBV18
CSVTSDRSEAFF TGCAGCGTTACTAGTGACAGATCCGAAGCTTTCTTT 12 - - TRBJ1-1 TRBV29-1
CASSLEVSSYEQYF TGCGCCAGCAGCTTAGAGGTTAGCTCCTACGAGCAGTACTTC 14 - - TRBJ2-7 TRBV5-1
CASSKTSGRAVNEQFF TGTGCCAGCAGTAAAACTAGCGGGAGGGCCGTCAATGAGCAGTTCTTC 16 - TRBD2 TRBJ2-1 TRBV2
CASSQVGLEETQYF TGTGCCAGCAGCCAAGTTGGACTAGAAGAGACCCAGTACTTC 14 - TRBD2 TRBJ2-5 TRBV4-2